The sequence of this T cell receptor (beta chain) was determined in a study of PD-1 blockade in classical Hodgkin lymphoma. About the study: It was nivolumab at 3 mg/kg, given intravenously every 2 weeks, that patients received.

Germline V gene data show CDR1 as MDHEN and CDR2 as SYDVKM. The CDR3 covers 11 residues. V was trimmed by 5 bases and J by 3 bases, leaving 5 bases between them. Assay used: immunoSEQ multiplex PCR; TCRdb lists only in-frame clones, some missing. The table has approximately 26,000 clones, 81% seen once. Every patient had relapsed following autologous stem cell transplantation, and cohorts differed in brentuximab vedotin exposure. Complete response, partial response or progressive disease was each patient's best response. The J gene is TRBJ2-7, the V gene TRBV28; D gene uncertain. The sequence was collected from a human donor with classical Hodgkin lymphoma. Sequenced here: peripheral blood mononuclear cells (PBMCs), sampled before the second cycle of nivolumab. CDR3 DNA sequence: TGTGCCAGCAGTGTGAACTACGAGCAGTACTTC. Amino acids: CASSVNYEQYF. Together with reference TRBV28 and TRBJ2-7, the CDR3 gives the full variable domain: DVKVTQSSRYLVKRTGEKVFLECVQDMDHENMFWYRQDPGLGLRLIYFSYDVKMKEKGDIPEGYSVSREKKERFSLILESASTNQTSMYLCASSVNYEQYFGPGTRLTVT.